This entry lists 5 T cell receptor beta chains sequenced from one sample in a study of T cell responses to AZD1222 COVID-19 vaccine. Only in-frame clones appear in the TCRdb table, and some are missing; sequencing was by immunoSEQ multiplex PCR. This table has roughly 180,000 clones, around 90% appearing once. The sample consisted of peripheral blood, taken 28 days after the second AZD1222 dose. The receptors shown here come from an adult who received the AZD1222 COVID-19 vaccine.

The genes are TRBV7-9 and TRBJ1-3; D is ambiguous. CDR1 is SEHNR and CDR2 is FQNEAQ in the germline V gene (reference sequence). This CDR3 has 15 residues. Trimming took off 2 bases at V and 4 bases at J, with 12 bases between the two ends. Here the CDR3 DNA reads TGTGCCAGCAGCTTATCGACCGATATGGGAAACACCATATATTTT. Encoded protein: CASSLSTDMGNTIYF.

This clone was counted a single time. This chain uses TRBV27 with TRBJ1-3; D may be TRBD1 (5 bases). The V gene lost 2 bases and the J gene lost 4 bases, with 12 bases spanning the gap. There are 15 residues in the CDR3. Germline assignment: CDR1 MNHEY and CDR2 SMNVEV (reference sequence). The CDR3 region has the DNA TGTGCCAGCAGTTTACAGGGTTTTACCGGAAACACCATATATTTT. Its translation: CASSLQGFTGNTIYF.

The chain employs TRBV27 and TRBJ2-5; D possibly uses TRBD1 or TRBD2 (5 bases each). V shed 2 bases and J shed 5 bases, with 9 bases lying between them. Germline V CDR1 and CDR2: MNHEY, SMNVEV (reference sequence). This CDR3 has 13 amino acids. The CDR3 DNA reads TGTGCCAGCAGTTTAAGGGGCGGGGAGACCCAGTACTTC. Translation gives CASSLRGGETQYF.

The rearrangement uses TRBV7-6 and TRBJ1-3; no clear D gene. Germline CDR1 and CDR2: SGHVS and FNYEAQ. The CDR3 totals 15 residues. V lost 2 bases, J lost 1 base, and 9 bases lay in between. Here the CDR3 DNA reads TGTGCCAGCAGCTTAAGGCCGGGGTCTGGAAACACCATATATTTT. Translation: CASSLRPGSGNTIYF.

The J gene is TRBJ2-2, the V gene TRBV18; no firm D call. CDR3 length equals 15 residues. V was pared by 6 bases and J by 4 bases, with 15 bases between. CDR1 is KGHSH and CDR2 is LQKENI in the germline V gene. This CDR3 is CASSLEDDGTGELFF. For the CDR3, the DNA is TGTGCCAGCTCCCTTGAAGATGATGGCACCGGGGAGCTGTTTTTT.